A single sample gave rise to the 6 T cell receptor beta chains below, sequenced in a study of breast tumors, draining lymph nodes, adjacent tissues. From the multiplex PCR reads, TCRdb called clonotypes with MiXCR, one entry per CDR3 protein. The sample holds under 20,000 distinct CDR3 sequences, around 46% seen once. The sequencing input was breast tumor tissue. Receptors originate from a female donor with breast cancer. Some clones in this sample may be carry-over from other donors' samples.

This clonotype was detected many times. This could be a read error, since a much larger clone is one nucleotide away. The genes are TRBV6-1 and TRBJ2-7, with 7 bases lining up with TRBD2. This CDR3 has 15 residues. The J segment lost 3 bases and the V segment lost 5 bases, leaving 10 bases of the junction unmatched. CDR1 is MNHNS and CDR2 is SASEGT in the germline V gene. The CDR3 coding sequence is TGTGCCAGCAGTCAAGATGCGGGAGACTACTACGAGCAGTACTTC. Residues: CASSQDAGDYYEQYF.

On this clonotype itself: A much more abundant neighbour one base away suggests this may be a read error. Without the conserved terminal phenylalanine or tryptophan, this CDR3 likely stems from a read error. The DNA is left out, because the CDR3 cannot be placed on it with certainty; the CDR3 is given as TCRdb lists it. The V gene is TRBV20-1, the J gene TRBJ1-2. The CDR3 is 13 amino acids in total, end residues counted. CDR1 is DFQATT, CDR2 SNEGSKA, per germline (reference sequence). The CDR3 sequence is CSARIGGGYGYAS.

The J gene is TRBJ1-2, the V gene TRBV10-3; possibly TRBD1 for D (6 bases). CDR3 size: 14 residues. CDR1 ENHRY and CDR2 SYGVKD come from the germline V gene. The V end was cut by 6 bases, the J end by 5 bases, with 16 bases between. The CDR3 loop reads CAIRLNRTVYGYTF. CDR3 nucleotide sequence: TGTGCCATCAGATTGAATCGGACAGTATATGGCTACACCTTC.

This clonotype is medium-sized by share. The V and J genes are TRBV6-1 and TRBJ2-6, with D maybe TRBD1 (6 bases). Per the germline V gene, CDR1 is MNHNS and CDR2 is SASEGT. The CDR3 totals 15 residues. V was trimmed by 6 bases and J by 0 bases, leaving 9 bases between them. Here the CDR3 reads CASRPQGSGANVLTF. CDR3 sequence (DNA): TGTGCCAGCAGACCACAGGGCTCTGGGGCCAACGTCCTGACTTTC.

Relative to its sample, this clonotype is medium-sized. The chain combines TRBV14 with TRBJ2-7, with unresolved D. Germline values: CDR1 SGHDN, CDR2 FVKESK. The germline V and J ends were trimmed by 4 bases and 1 base, with 8 bases remaining between them. This CDR3 spans 13 amino acids. This CDR3 reads CASSPALSYEQYF. The CDR3, as DNA: TGTGCCAGCAGCCCGGCTCTATCCTACGAGCAGTACTTC.

This chain joins TRBV9 and TRBJ1-6, with TRBD1 matching 7 bases. Per the germline V gene, CDR1 is SGDLS and CDR2 is YYNGEE. The V segment lost 7 bases and the J segment 7 bases; nucleotides outside the gene matches: 5. The CDR3 extends over 13 amino acids. The CDR3 sequence is CASGDRENSPLHF. The CDR3 nucleotides read TGTGCCAGCGGCGACAGGGAGAATTCACCCCTCCACTTT.